Listed here are 32 T cell receptor beta chains from one sample, sequenced in a study of breast tumors, draining lymph nodes, adjacent tissues. TCRdb itself ran the multiplex PCR reads through MiXCR, one entry per CDR3 protein. The profile shows 50,000 to 75,000 distinct CDR3 sequences, around three fifths of them singletons. The sample comprised breast tumor tissue. The receptors come from a female donor with breast cancer. Some clones in this sample may be carry-over from other donors' samples.

This clonotype was observed many times. The V and J genes are TRBV30 and TRBJ1-2; D might be TRBD1 (6 bases). CDR3 length equals 13 residues. Germline loops: CDR1 GTSNPN, CDR2 SVGIG (reference sequence). V was clipped by 5 bases and J by 2 bases, with 12 bases between them. The CDR3 nucleotides read TGTGCCTGGGCCCCGCAGGGGAACTATGGCTACACCTTC. Encoded protein: CAWAPQGNYGYTF.

At least ten counts were recorded for this clonotype. This chain connects TRBV6-5 to TRBJ1-2, with D possibly TRBD1 on 5 matching bases. This CDR3 has 13 amino acids. V was cut by 10 bases and J by 0 bases, with 12 bases left in between. Germline V gene data show CDR1 as MNHEY and CDR2 as SVGAGI. The chain's CDR3 is CATRRGTNYGYTF. The CDR3 DNA is TGTGCCACTCGGAGGGGCACTAACTATGGCTACACCTTC.

In regard to this clonotype: One end of the junction is discordant with germline, which a read error may explain. The chain employs TRBV5-4 and TRBJ2-6; D assignment may be TRBD1 or TRBD2 (5 bases each). The CDR3 has 13 residues. The germline gives CDR1 SGHNT, CDR2 YYREEE (reference sequence). CDR3 protein: CASSFSGTNALTF. The CDR3 nucleotides read TGTGCCAGCAGCTTCTCCGGGACCAACGCCCTGACTTTC.

This clonotype was recorded only once. The CDR3 sequence: CASSTTSGQETQYF. The CDR3 coding sequence is TGTGCCAGCAGCACGACTAGCGGGCAAGAGACCCAGTACTTC. The chain recombines TRBV9 with TRBJ2-5; 10 bases are a match to TRBD2. Germline loops: CDR1 SGDLS, CDR2 YYNGEE. V dropped 4 bases and J dropped 2; count of bases not matched to a gene: 2. This CDR3 contains 14 residues. The whole variable domain, filled in from reference TRBV9 and TRBJ2-5, reads DSGVTQTPKHLITATGQRVTLRCSPRSGDLSVYWYQQSLDQGLQFLIQYYNGEERAKGNILERFSAQQFPDLHSELNLSSLELGDSALYFCASSTTSGQETQYFGPGTRLLVL.

This clonotype was recorded many times. The chain employs TRBV5-1 and TRBJ1-2, with D uncertain. Germline V CDR1 and CDR2: SGHRS, YFSETQ. Between the trimmed V and J ends, which lost 0 bases and 8 bases, there was a span of 11 bases. CDR3 length: 13 residues. For the CDR3, the DNA is TGCGCCAGCAGCTTGGAGGAGGGAGGCGGCTACACCTTC. Translated, it gives CASSLEEGGGYTF.

This clonotype has at least ten counts. The genes are TRBV11-3 and TRBJ2-5, with 10 bases lining up with TRBD1. The CDR3 covers 15 residues. V lost 4 bases to trimming and J lost 4 bases; unmatched junction nucleotides: 6. From germline, CDR1 is SGHNT and CDR2 YENEEA. The CDR3 bases are TGTGCCAGCAGCTCCGGACAGGGGGAGGGAGAGACCCAGTACTTC. Residues: CASSSGQGEGETQYF.

The chain has TRBV20-1 and TRBJ2-7; TRBD2 aligns across 10 bases. CDR1 and CDR2 (germline): DFQATT, SNEGSKA (reference sequence). The V segment lost 3 bases and the J segment 3 bases; nucleotides outside the gene matches: 2. CDR3 length: 13 residues. This CDR3 is CSARPSGGYEQYF. DNA of the CDR3: TGCAGTGCTAGGCCTAGCGGGGGCTACGAGCAGTACTTC.

The genes are TRBV19 and TRBJ2-7; D call uncertain. CDR3 length: 17 amino acids. In germline, CDR1 is LNHDA, CDR2 SQIVND (reference sequence). The germline V and J ends were trimmed by 0 bases and 2 bases, with 17 bases remaining between them. CDR3 sequence (DNA): TGTGCCAGTAGTATAGATACGTCCTATGCGGCCACCTACGAGCAGTACTTC. It is translated as CASSIDTSYAATYEQYF.

The chain has TRBV3-1 and TRBJ2-1; D remains ambiguous. V lost 1 base to trimming and J lost 10 bases, with 11 bases between them. CDR1 is LGHDT and CDR2 is YNNKEL in the germline V gene (reference sequence). CDR3 length: 13 amino acids. CDR3 nucleotide sequence: TGTGCCAGCAGCCAAGCGATGCCCTCCGAGCAGTTCTTC. Protein: CASSQAMPSEQFF.

The chain has TRBV20-1 and TRBJ1-3; a weak D match, TRBD1 (5 bases). The V and J ends lost 6 bases and 4 bases respectively, with 13 bases between them. This CDR3 contains 13 residues. The V gene's germline CDR1 is DFQATT and CDR2 SNEGSKA (reference sequence). CDR3 sequence (DNA): TGCAGTGCCCGAACGGGGGGAGGAAACACCATATATTTT. Translated: CSARTGGGNTIYF.

The chain combines TRBV20-1 with TRBJ1-6; D not resolved. There are 15 residues in the CDR3. The V gene lost 5 bases and the J gene lost 11 bases, with 22 bases spanning the gap. Germline V gene lookup returns CDR1 DFQATT and CDR2 SNEGSKA (reference sequence). The chain's CDR3 is CSAPRRIRASAPLHF. The CDR3 DNA is TGCAGTGCTCCTCGACGTATCCGGGCTAGCGCACCCCTCCACTTT.

The genes are TRBV5-6 and TRBJ1-5, with TRBD1 as a possible D gene (5 bases). Between the trimmed V and J ends, which lost 4 bases and 11 bases, there was a span of 22 bases. The germline V gene has CDR1 SGHDT and CDR2 YYEEEE. The CDR3 is 15 amino acids. The CDR3 DNA follows: TGTGCCAGCAGCAGATACCTGGGGGGAACGGAGACCCAGCATTTT. It is translated as CASSRYLGGTETQHF.

The chain employs TRBV5-1 and TRBJ2-7; 8 bases fit TRBD1. Germline values: CDR1 SGHRS, CDR2 YFSETQ. CDR3 size: 14 residues. The V and J ends lost 2 bases and 3 bases, in that order; junction bases with no gene match: 4. The CDR3 loop reads CASSFGTGLYEQYF. DNA for the CDR3: TGCGCCAGCAGCTTCGGGACAGGCCTCTACGAGCAGTACTTC.

The chain recombines TRBV11-2 with TRBJ1-4, with 7 bases that match TRBD1. CDR1 and CDR2 (germline): SGHAT, FQNNGV. V was pared by 4 bases and J by 5 bases, with 10 bases of the junction left unmatched. This CDR3 contains 16 residues. The CDR3 sequence is CASSSQTTGLNEKLFF. In DNA form, the CDR3 reads TGTGCCAGCAGCTCCCAGACGACAGGGTTGAATGAAAAACTGTTTTTT.

This clonotype was seen many times. The chain combines TRBV3-1 with TRBJ2-1, with no clear D. CDR3 length: 12 residues. In germline, CDR1 is LGHDT, CDR2 YNNKEL (reference sequence). V was trimmed by 5 bases and J by 3 bases, leaving 5 bases between them. CDR3 nucleotide sequence: TGTGCCAGCAGCTTATTCTACAATGAGCAGTTCTTC. Its protein product is CASSLFYNEQFF.

J is TRBJ2-7 and V is TRBV19, with D possibly being TRBD1 (5 bases). CDR1 LNHDA and CDR2 SQIVND come from the germline V gene (reference sequence). The CDR3 is made up of 17 amino acids. Deletions cut 3 bases from V and 2 bases from J, with 20 bases between. CDR3 nucleotide sequence: TGTGCCAGTAGTATGGGTAAAAGGGTGGCAGGGACCTACGAGCAGTACTTC. Amino acid sequence: CASSMGKRVAGTYEQYF.

This rearrangement joins TRBV20-1 to TRBJ2-7; D is undetermined. CDR1 is DFQATT and CDR2 is SNEGSKA in the germline V gene (reference sequence). This CDR3 contains 13 residues. Trimming pared 3 bases from V and 3 bases from J, leaving 12 bases between. The CDR3 region is CSASDLGGYEQYF. The CDR3 DNA is TGCAGTGCTAGTGACCTAGGCGGCTACGAGCAGTACTTC.

J is TRBJ1-3 and V is TRBV6-5, with 9 bases that match TRBD1. The CDR3 has 15 residues. Trimming removed 6 bases from V and 4 bases from J; junction bases left unmatched: 7. The germline V gene encodes CDR1 MNHEY and CDR2 SVGAGI. The CDR3 protein is CASSSRQGEGNTIYF. The DNA for the CDR3 is TGTGCCAGCAGCTCGAGACAGGGGGAAGGAAACACCATATATTTT.

By frequency in the sample, this clonotype is medium-sized. This chain joins TRBV20-1 and TRBJ1-3; D gene ambiguous. This CDR3 comprises 12 residues. CDR1 is DFQATT and CDR2 is SNEGSKA in the germline V gene (reference sequence). Between the trimmed V and J ends, which lost 6 bases and 0 bases, there was a span of 6 bases. CDR3 protein: CSAEGSGNTIYF. CDR3 DNA sequence: TGCAGTGCCGAGGGCTCTGGAAACACCATATATTTT.

This clonotype was recorded at least ten times. This chain links TRBV19 with TRBJ1-3; D not certain. The V gene's germline CDR1 is LNHDA and CDR2 SQIVND (reference sequence). This CDR3 is built from 15 residues. Trimming stripped 2 bases from V and 0 bases from J, with 8 bases between. This CDR3 reads CASSISVTSGNTIYF. The DNA for the CDR3 is TGTGCCAGTAGTATATCGGTGACCTCTGGAAACACCATATATTTT.

The chain couples TRBV12-3 or TRBV12-4 to TRBJ2-7; a weak D match, TRBD2 (5 bases). Deletions cut 5 bases from V and 0 bases from J, with 14 bases between. This CDR3 region has 15 residues. CDR3 in DNA: TGTGCCAGCAGTGCCGAGGGTAGGCGCTCCTACGAGCAGTACTTC. Protein: CASSAEGRRSYEQYF.

This clonotype appeared many times. A much more abundant neighbour one base away suggests this may be a read error. The V gene is TRBV6-6, the J gene TRBJ2-1, with TRBD1 matching 9 bases. Trimming removed 5 bases from V and 7 bases from J; junction bases left unmatched: 9. The CDR3 runs to 15 residues. Germline CDR1 MNHNY, CDR2 SVGAGI (reference sequence). The CDR3: CASSPFDRGANEQFF. The CDR3 DNA follows: TGTGCCAGCAGTCCTTTCGACAGGGGGGCAAATGAGCAGTTCTTC.

CDR3 sequence: CASHRDAGANVLTF. In DNA form, the CDR3 reads TGTGCCAGTCACAGGGATGCTGGGGCCAACGTCCTGACTTTC. This rearrangement joins TRBV2 to TRBJ2-6, with a possible D match to TRBD1 (6 bases). V was pared by 9 bases and J by 2 bases, with 11 bases between. CDR3 length equals 14 residues. CDR1 is SNHLY, CDR2 FYNNEI, per germline.

This chain joins TRBV20-1 and TRBJ2-7; 11 bases are shared with TRBD2. The CDR3 length is 14 residues. V lost 4 bases to trimming and J lost 6 bases; unmatched junction nucleotides: 8. Germline V gives CDR1 DFQATT, CDR2 SNEGSKA (reference sequence). CDR3 sequence (DNA): TGCAGTGCTACCTCCGGGACTAGCGGAACCGAGCAGTACTTC. Residues: CSATSGTSGTEQYF.

This clonotype was counted at least ten times. The V gene is TRBV5-6, the J gene TRBJ2-3; 7 bases are shared with TRBD2. V gave up 0 bases and J gave up 2 bases; unmatched junction bases: 9. The length of the CDR3 is 17 residues. Per the germline V gene, CDR1 is SGHDT and CDR2 is YYEEEE. CDR3 in DNA: TGTGCCAGCAGCTTGGAGGGCGGGAGAGCCATCACAGATACGCAGTATTTT. Protein: CASSLEGGRAITDTQYF. Variable domain in full (rest from reference TRBV5-6 and TRBJ2-3): DAGVTQSPTHLIKTRGQQVTLRCSPKSGHDTVSWYQQALGQGPQFIFQYYEEEERQRGNFPDRFSGHQFPNYSSELNVNALLLGDSALYLCASSLEGGRAITDTQYFGPGTRLTVL.

This clonotype appeared once. This chain joins TRBV7-8 and TRBJ1-4; the match to TRBD1 covers 7 bases. Trimming at V came to 1 base and at J to 3 bases, leaving 8 bases not matched to a gene. In germline, CDR1 is SGHVS, CDR2 FQNEAQ. The CDR3 contains 17 residues. The CDR3 sequence is CASSLDRGGTSNEKLFF. CDR3 coding DNA: TGTGCCAGCAGCTTAGACAGGGGTGGGACTTCTAATGAAAAACTGTTTTTT.

This clonotype was recorded many times. This chain links TRBV28 with TRBJ2-7, with D tentatively TRBD2 (5 bases). Germline V CDR1 and CDR2: MDHEN, SYDVKM. The CDR3 sequence is 14 residues long. The V end lost 0 bases, the J end lost 3 bases, and 9 bases lay between the germline ends. CDR3 nucleotide sequence: TGTGCCAGCAGTTTATGGACTACCGACTACGAGCAGTACTTC. It specifies CASSLWTTDYEQYF.

With respect to this clonotype: A single base separates this from a much larger clone, so it may be a read error. This chain joins TRBV6-2 or TRBV6-3 and TRBJ2-6; 7 bases align to TRBD2. The length of the CDR3 is 20 residues. Germline V gene data show CDR1 as MNHEY and CDR2 as SVGEGT. With V trimmed by 8 bases and J by 2 bases, 21 bases remained unmatched. CDR3 in DNA: TGTGCCAGCCTCGGAATAACCGGAGCGGGATTCCCCCCTGGGGCCAACGTCCTGACTTTC. This codes for CASLGITGAGFPPGANVLTF.

This clonotype was counted ten times or more. This chain uses TRBV7-9 with TRBJ2-2; TRBD2 aligns across 13 bases. Germline-derived CDR1 and CDR2 are SEHNR and FQNEAQ (reference sequence). This CDR3 is built from 16 residues. The junction had 6 bases not matched to a gene; V was cut back by 4 bases and J by 7 bases. DNA of the CDR3: TGTGCCAGCAGCTCAGGACTAGCGGGAGTGGTCGGGGAGCTGTTTTTT. Encoded protein: CASSSGLAGVVGELFF.

This clonotype occurred many times. The chain uses TRBV6-2 or TRBV6-3 and TRBJ2-1; D ambiguous. Germline CDR1 reads MNHEY; CDR2 reads SVGEGT. This CDR3 spans 14 amino acids. V shed 6 bases and J shed 4 bases, with 13 bases lying between them. The DNA for the CDR3 is TGTGCCAGCAGCACCCAAAGGCAGTACAATGAGCAGTTCTTC. Translation gives CASSTQRQYNEQFF.

This rearrangement joins TRBV20-1 to TRBJ2-1; D not certain. The CDR3 runs to 15 residues. V dropped 0 bases and J dropped 0 bases, with 9 bases sitting between them. Germline lookup yields CDR1 DFQATT and CDR2 SNEGSKA (reference sequence). CDR3 protein: CSARDRISSYNEQFF. CDR3 bases: TGCAGTGCTAGAGATAGGATAAGCTCCTACAATGAGCAGTTCTTC.

The chain joins TRBV29-1 to TRBJ2-7; D call uncertain. Germline CDR1 SQVTM, CDR2 ANQGSEA. The CDR3 length is 14 residues. The CDR3 nucleotides are TGCAGTGCTAGAGATCGAGTCGGCGTCTACGAGCAGTACTTC. Its protein is CSARDRVGVYEQYF.